This entry lists 25 T cell receptor beta chains sequenced from one sample in a study of blood T cells in healthy people across ages. Next came a second PCR, run for about 7 to 12 cycles, which used a sample-barcoded 5' primer along with a J-beta primer mix. TCRdb used MiXCR to reprocess the 5' RACE reads, holding one entry per CDR3 protein. The sample holds approximately 810,000 distinct CDR3 sequences, under 35% seen once. What was sequenced was blood. All receptors derive from a woman at least 80 years old in good health.

The rearrangement uses TRBV5-1 and TRBJ2-7; a weak D match, TRBD2 (6 bases). Trimming shortened V by 4 bases and J by 6 bases, and 11 bases separated the two germline ends. This CDR3 has 12 amino acids. Germline V CDR1 and CDR2: SGHRS, YFSETQ. The CDR3: CASSVLASEQYF. CDR3 DNA sequence: TGCGCCAGCAGCGTACTAGCCAGCGAGCAGTACTTC.

This clonotype was observed once. A much larger clone is a single base away; this may be a read error. This sequence joins TRBV6-2 or TRBV6-3 and TRBJ1-5; D may be TRBD1 (6 bases). V dropped 8 bases and J dropped 6 bases, with 23 bases sitting between them. From germline, CDR1 is MNHEY and CDR2 SVGEGT. The CDR3 covers 16 residues. The chain's CDR3 is CASGPTSVGRGQPQHF. CDR3 coding DNA: TGTGCCAGCGGACCTACCTCGGTCGGCAGGGGTCAGCCCCAGCATTTT.

There are a few counts of this clonotype. The chain links TRBV28 to TRBJ1-6; D may be TRBD1 (5 bases). Germline V lookup: CDR1 MDHEN, CDR2 SYDVKM. V lost 4 bases and J lost 0, with 22 bases in between. The CDR3 length is 20 residues. CDR3 sequence (DNA): TGTGCCAGCAGTTCCTCTTCCGGGGCTACGTTCAGCTCCTATAATTCACCCCTCCACTTT. It specifies CASSSSSGATFSSYNSPLHF.

The J gene is TRBJ2-7, the V gene TRBV5-1; D is possibly TRBD2 (5 bases). V was shortened by 5 bases and J by 0 bases, with 12 bases between the two germline ends. This CDR3 is 14 amino acids long. From germline, CDR1 is SGHRS and CDR2 YFSETQ. CDR3 protein: CASRWERSSYEQYF. The CDR3 nucleotides read TGCGCCAGCAGATGGGAGAGAAGCTCCTACGAGCAGTACTTC.

This clonotype was recorded only once. The chain joins TRBV28 to TRBJ1-1, with no clear D. The CDR3 spans 13 residues. Germline values: CDR1 MDHEN, CDR2 SYDVKM. Between the trimmed V and J ends, which lost 5 bases and 6 bases, there was a span of 13 bases. This chain's CDR3 is CASSRTLVAEAFF. The CDR3 coding sequence is TGTGCCAGCAGTCGGACCCTGGTCGCTGAAGCTTTCTTT.

This clonotype showed up many times. The chain links TRBV4-3 to TRBJ2-3, with D perhaps matching TRBD1 (6 bases). CDR1 is LGHNA and CDR2 is YSLEER in the germline V gene. The CDR3 sequence is 18 residues long. Trimming cost V 3 bases and J 0 bases, with 19 bases left between them. The CDR3 spells CASSHGAGTLTSTDTQYF. In DNA form, the CDR3 reads TGCGCCAGCAGCCATGGTGCCGGGACATTAACTAGCACAGATACGCAGTATTTT.

This clonotype has just one count. J is TRBJ2-3 and V is TRBV5-4, with 7 nucleotides matching TRBD2. Germline V gene lookup returns CDR1 SGHNT and CDR2 YYREEE (reference sequence). The CDR3 has 15 residues. J was trimmed by 3 bases and V by 4 bases; bases with no gene match: 8. CDR3 protein: CASSPQWEGTDTQYF. DNA of the CDR3: TGTGCCAGCAGCCCTCAGTGGGAGGGGACAGATACGCAGTATTTT.

The sample holds a few counts of this clonotype. This chain links TRBV7-8 with TRBJ1-5; D may be TRBD1 (5 bases). Per the germline V gene, CDR1 is SGHVS and CDR2 is FQNEAQ. With 9 bases removed from V and 6 bases from J, the gap between germline ends came to 18 bases. The length of the CDR3 is 14 residues. CDR3 residues: CASHGGWASQPQHF. The CDR3 DNA follows: TGTGCCAGTCACGGGGGGTGGGCGTCTCAGCCCCAGCATTTT.

There are many counts of this clonotype. The rearrangement links TRBV18 to TRBJ2-1; no clear D. This CDR3 has 12 residues. CDR1 is KGHSH, CDR2 LQKENI, per germline. Trimming stripped 3 bases from V and 10 bases from J, with 10 bases between. The CDR3 loop reads CASSPEGLEQFF. The DNA for the CDR3 is TGTGCCAGCTCACCTGAAGGGTTGGAGCAGTTCTTC.

This clonotype was detected ten times or more. The V and J genes are TRBV30 and TRBJ2-1, with 7 bases aligning to TRBD1. The CDR3 is made up of 15 amino acids. V was clipped by 2 bases and J by 10 bases; unmatched bases: 14. CDR1 is GTSNPN, CDR2 SVGIG, per germline (reference sequence). The CDR3 loop reads CAWSTTLIQGKEQFF. As DNA, the CDR3 is TGTGCCTGGAGTACCACACTTATACAGGGGAAAGAGCAGTTCTTC.

The chain is built from TRBV12-3 or TRBV12-4 and TRBJ2-3, with 9 bases fitting TRBD2. The CDR3 has 16 amino acids. Losses at the gene ends were 1 base for V and 3 bases for J; bases not matched to a gene: 5. The CDR3 bases are TGTGCCAGCAGTTTAGAAGCGGGGGGAATGACAGATACGCAGTATTTT. Amino acids: CASSLEAGGMTDTQYF.

The rearrangement joins TRBV14 to TRBJ2-1, with 9 bases aligning to TRBD1. Germline trimming cut 4 bases from V and 6 bases from J; bases unmatched to any gene: 10. Germline V gene data show CDR1 as SGHDN and CDR2 as FVKESK. CDR3 length: 16 amino acids. The CDR3 sequence: CASSLTGGGRTNEQFF. CDR3 coding DNA: TGTGCCAGCAGCCTCACAGGGGGCGGGCGGACCAATGAGCAGTTCTTC. Full variable domain (missing parts from reference TRBV14 and TRBJ2-1): EAGVTQFPSHSVIEKGQTVTLRCDPISGHDNLYWYRRVMGKEIKFLLHFVKESKQDESGMPNNRFLAERTGGTYSTLKVQPAELEDSGVYFCASSLTGGGRTNEQFFGPGTRLTVL.

Many counts were recorded for this clonotype. This rearrangement joins TRBV7-9 to TRBJ2-5, with TRBD1 as a possible D gene (5 bases). This CDR3 is 15 amino acids long. V lost 0 bases and J lost 2, with 10 bases in between. Germline CDR1 reads SEHNR; CDR2 reads FQNEAQ (reference sequence). The chain's CDR3 is CASSLAGRKQETQYF. CDR3 nucleotide sequence: TGTGCCAGCAGCTTAGCGGGGCGCAAACAAGAGACCCAGTACTTC.

The chain is built from TRBV6-5 and TRBJ1-1; TRBD1 agrees at 7 bases. The V segment lost 5 bases and the J segment 0 bases; nucleotides outside the gene matches: 3. This CDR3 contains 14 residues. The germline V gene has CDR1 MNHEY and CDR2 SVGAGI. Here the CDR3 reads CASSMTGLNTEAFF. CDR3 DNA: TGTGCCAGCAGTATGACAGGGCTGAACACTGAAGCTTTCTTT.

This clonotype was seen ten or more times. J is TRBJ2-1 and V is TRBV20-1; perhaps TRBD1 as D (8 bases). The germline V gene encodes CDR1 DFQATT and CDR2 SNEGSKA (reference sequence). V lost 5 bases and J 1 base, leaving 18 bases between the germline ends. The CDR3 length is 16 residues. DNA for the CDR3: TGCAGTGCTGGGGAGGGATACAGGGGGTCCTACAATGAGCAGTTCTTC. It specifies CSAGEGYRGSYNEQFF.

Notes on this clonotype: An end of the junction differs from the germline gene, which may be a read error. The V gene is TRBV5-1, the J gene TRBJ2-3; D not certain. The germline CDR1 and CDR2 sequences are SGHRS and YFSETQ. The CDR3 extends over 13 amino acids. The chain's CDR3 is CAGSPTPTDTQYF. CDR3 bases: TGCGCCGGCAGCCCCACCCCTACAGATACGCAGTATTTT.

This clonotype has just a few counts. Just one base apart from a much larger clone, this may be a read error. This chain connects TRBV12-3 or TRBV12-4 to TRBJ2-5; either TRBD1 or TRBD2 may supply D (5 bases each). This CDR3 is built from 14 residues. CDR3: CVSSLGESQETQYF. In DNA form, the CDR3 reads TGTGTCAGCAGTTTAGGGGAGTCCCAAGAGACCCAGTACTTC.

The rearrangement joins TRBV11-3 to TRBJ1-4, with 9 bases matching TRBD1. CDR1 is SGHNT, CDR2 YENEEA, per germline. The CDR3 is made up of 16 amino acids. Trimming at V came to 5 bases and at J to 5 bases, leaving 9 bases not matched to a gene. The CDR3 region is CASSASGTGRNEKLFF. In DNA form, the CDR3 reads TGTGCCAGCAGCGCATCCGGGACAGGGCGGAATGAAAAACTGTTTTTT. The full variable domain, rest sourced from reference TRBV11-3 and TRBJ1-4, is EAGVVQSPRYKIIEKKQPVAFWCNPISGHNTLYWYLQNLGQGPELLIRYENEEAVDDSQLPKDRFSAERLKGVDSTLKIQPAELGDSAVYLCASSASGTGRNEKLFFGSGTQLSVL.

Notes on this clonotype: One end of the junction fails to match germline, which may point to a read error. The gene calls are TRBV3-1 and TRBJ1-4; D gene ambiguous. CDR1 is LGHDT and CDR2 is YNNKEL in the germline V gene (reference sequence). CDR3 length: 15 amino acids. The CDR3 sequence: CASSSRALSNEKRFF. The CDR3 DNA reads TGTGCCAGCAGCTCTAGAGCATTATCTAATGAAAAACGGTTTTTT.

The DNA of the CDR3 is TGTGCCAGCAGCTCACAGGGTGGAGGAGAAAAACTGTTTTTT. Protein: CASSSQGGGEKLFF. V is TRBV14 and J is TRBJ1-4, with D perhaps TRBD1 (6 bases). The V end lost 5 bases, the J end lost 8 bases, and 15 bases lay between the germline ends. CDR1 SGHDN and CDR2 FVKESK come from the germline V gene. CDR3 size: 14 residues.

Note on this clonotype: Given a much more abundant clone one base away, this may be a read error. The chain uses TRBV27 and TRBJ2-1, with 8 bases aligning to TRBD1. Per the germline V gene, CDR1 is MNHEY and CDR2 is SMNVEV (reference sequence). Trimming at V came to 5 bases and at J to 12 bases, leaving 12 bases not matched to a gene. There are 14 residues in the CDR3. This chain's CDR3 is CASSKGQERLGQFF. CDR3 in DNA: TGTGCCAGCAGTAAGGGACAGGAGCGGCTTGGGCAGTTCTTC.

This chain links TRBV11-2 with TRBJ2-7; weak D call: TRBD1 (6 bases). The J call may be faulty, since TRBJ2-5 better matches the DNA end. This CDR3 comprises 17 residues. Germline V gene sequence: CDR1 SGHAT, CDR2 FQNNGV. CDR3 sequence reads: CASSLELTTGESGTQYF. The DNA for the CDR3 is TGTGCCAGCAGCTTAGAACTTACGACAGGCGAATCTGGGACCCAGTACTTC.

This clonotype was detected many times. The V gene is TRBV27, the J gene TRBJ2-7, with 10 bases fitting TRBD1. Unmatched junction bases numbered 5, after V lost 2 bases and J lost 4 bases. The germline CDR1 and CDR2 sequences are MNHEY and SMNVEV (reference sequence). This CDR3 has 15 residues. Written as DNA, the CDR3 is TGTGCCAGCAGTTTACCGGGACAGGGGATTTACGAGCAGTACTTC. This sequence encodes CASSLPGQGIYEQYF.

The V call is TRBV18, the J call TRBJ2-7; perhaps TRBD2 as D (5 bases). Germline-derived CDR1 and CDR2 are KGHSH and LQKENI. The CDR3 length is 14 residues. V was pared by 2 bases and J by 6 bases, with 14 bases between. The CDR3 protein is CASSPSRVEGEQYF. The CDR3 DNA reads as TGTGCCAGCTCACCATCGAGGGTAGAGGGCGAGCAGTACTTC. Together with reference TRBV18 and TRBJ2-7, the CDR3 gives the full variable domain: NAGVMQNPRHLVRRRGQEARLRCSPMKGHSHVYWYRQLPEEGLKFMVYLQKENIIDESGMPKERFSAEFPKEGPSILRIQQVVRGDSAAYFCASSPSRVEGEQYFGPGTRLTVT.

V gene TRBV11-3 combines with J gene TRBJ2-3, with 11 bases matching TRBD2. The junction had 11 bases not matched to a gene; V was cut back by 5 bases and J by 1 base. The CDR3 length is 18 residues. Germline CDR1 SGHNT, CDR2 YENEEA. CDR3 in amino acids: CASSTSGLAVPGTDTQYF. CDR3 in DNA: TGTGCCAGCAGCACTTCGGGACTAGCGGTCCCTGGCACAGATACGCAGTATTTT.